This is a list of T cell receptor beta chains from one sample in a study of blood T cell repertoires in COVID-19. Sequencing was performed with immunoSEQ multiplex PCR; in TCRdb, only in-frame clones are kept and a portion is missing. The table lists some 57,000 clones, around nine tenths of them singletons. The sequencing sample was made of peripheral blood. These receptors were obtained from a man between 65 and 85 years old with acute or convalescent COVID-19. CDR3s include the opening cysteine and the closing phenylalanine or tryptophan. The D gene is left open where the match is weak. The size entry is marked missing in some rows and otherwise reads once, few, many or a size class.

abundance	len	d_gene	v_gene	j_gene	CDR3nt	CDR3aa
-	15	TRBD1	TRBV5-6	TRBJ2-5	TGTGCCAGCAGCTTCGACAGGGGGCGCGAAGAGACCCAGTACTTC	CASSFDRGREETQYF
-	16	-	TRBV14	TRBJ2-2	TGTGCCAGCAGCCAAGTACCAGGGACATACACCGGGGAGCTGTTTTTT	CASSQVPGTYTGELFF
-	16	TRBD2	TRBV10-3	TRBJ2-3	TGTGCCATCAGTTGGGATAGCGGGGGGCCCACAGATACGCAGTATTTT	CAISWDSGGPTDTQYF
-	13	-	TRBV29-1	TRBJ1-1	TGCAGCGTGGGCGGGGGCAGGAACACTGAAGCTTTCTTT	CSVGGGRNTEAFF
-	11	-	TRBV29-1	TRBJ1-2	TGCAGCGTTGTCAGGGAGGACGGCTACACCTTC	CSVVREDGYTF
-	14	TRBD2	TRBV5-5	TRBJ2-5	TGTGCCAGCAGCCCCCCGGGGGGATCCGAGACCCAGTACTTC	CASSPPGGSETQYF
many	16	-	TRBV4-1	TRBJ2-5	TGCGCCAGCAGCCAAGGGAACAGCTACTCATGGGAGACCCAGTACTTC	CASSQGNSYSWETQYF
-	12	-	TRBV6-6	TRBJ2-7	TGTGCCGCCGGGAGTCTTTCCTACGAGCAGTACTTC	CAAGSLSYEQYF
once	13	-	TRBV19	TRBJ1-1	TGTGCCAGTAGTACACAGGTTCCCACTGAAGCTTTCTTT	CASSTQVPTEAFF
-	14	-	TRBV3-1/TRBV3-2	TRBJ1-6	TGTGCCAGCAGCCCAGGAGGTGGTGATTCACCCCTCCACTTT	CASSPGGGDSPLHF
-	13	-	TRBV12-3/TRBV12-4	TRBJ2-7	TGTGCCAGCAGTGGACAGTCATCCTACGAGCAGTACTTC	CASSGQSSYEQYF
-	15	-	TRBV9	TRBJ2-7	TGTGCCAGCAGCGTAGGGACAGTCAGTACCTACGAGCAGTACTTC	CASSVGTVSTYEQYF
-	14	-	TRBV5-4	TRBJ1-2	TGTGCCAGCAGCCCCGCCCGGGGAGGGTATGGCTACACCTTC	CASSPARGGYGYTF
-	14	TRBD1	TRBV5-4	TRBJ2-1	TGTGCCAGCAGCGAAGGGACAGCCTACAATGAGCAGTTCTTC	CASSEGTAYNEQFF
-	15	TRBD1	TRBV5-5	TRBJ2-7	TGTGCCAGCAGCTTGTACGGACAGGGCGGGTACGAGCAGTACTTC	CASSLYGQGGYEQYF
once	14	-	TRBV7-3	TRBJ2-2	TGTGCCAGCAGCACCCATAGCGTCACCGGGGAGCTGTTTTTT	CASSTHSVTGELFF
-	18	-	TRBV19	TRBJ2-1	TGTGCCAGTAGTAAGGGGGGAAATAGCGGGTTACCCCCCAATGAGCAGTTCTTC	CASSKGGNSGLPPNEQFF
-	15	-	TRBV28	TRBJ1-2	TGTGCCACCCTCTCAGGGGAAGGACATCTCTATGGCTACACCTTC	CATLSGEGHLYGYTF
-	15	-	TRBV24-1	TRBJ2-7	TGTGCCACCAGTGATTCGACCCGAGGCTCCTACGAGCAGTACTTC	CATSDSTRGSYEQYF
few	15	TRBD2	TRBV20-1	TRBJ2-2	TGCAGTGCTAGTCTTAGCGGGGGGGCCGGCGGGGAGCTGTTTTTT	CSASLSGGAGGELFF
-	15	TRBD1	TRBV28	TRBJ2-1	TGTGCCAGCAGTTTAGGGGGGACAGGGGACAATGAGCAGTTCTTC	CASSLGGTGDNEQFF
-	14	TRBD2	TRBV27	TRBJ2-2	TGTGCCACGTGGGGGGGGAGGAACACCGGGGAGCTGTTTTTT	CATWGGRNTGELFF
-	15	TRBD1	TRBV27	TRBJ1-2	TGTGCCTCCTTGGGGCCGGGACAGGGCACCTATGGCTACACCTTC	CASLGPGQGTYGYTF
-	14	-	TRBV7-8	TRBJ1-6	TGTGCCAGCAGCCCCCGCCAGGGTCCTTCACCCCTCCACTTT	CASSPRQGPSPLHF
-	15	TRBD1	TRBV15	TRBJ1-4	TGTGCCACCAGCAGAGACCGGACAGGGGGGGGAAAACTGTTTTTT	CATSRDRTGGGKLFF
-	15	-	TRBV10-3	TRBJ1-1	TGTGCCATCAGTGACCCAGGGGTCTTGAACACTGAAGCTTTCTTT	CAISDPGVLNTEAFF
-	15	TRBD1	TRBV4-1	TRBJ2-5	TGCGCCAGCAGCCAGGGACAGGGGGTGTCGGAGACCCAGTACTTC	CASSQGQGVSETQYF
few	15	-	TRBV3-1/TRBV3-2	TRBJ2-7	TGTGCCAGCAGCCAAGTGCCAGGGGCCGGCTACGAGCAGTACTTC	CASSQVPGAGYEQYF
-	16	TRBD2	TRBV7-2	TRBJ2-7	TGTGCCAGCAGCGCCCAACTAGCGGGAGGGCTCGACGAGCAGTACTTC	CASSAQLAGGLDEQYF
-	14	-	TRBV9	TRBJ2-7	TGTGCCAGCAGCGTAGACGCGGGGTCCTACGAGCAGTACTTC	CASSVDAGSYEQYF
-	12	-	TRBV7-2	TRBJ1-5	TGTGCCAGCGGGGGGAGGGGCCAGCCCCAGCATTTT	CASGGRGQPQHF
few	12	-	TRBV3-1/TRBV3-2	TRBJ1-1	TGTGCCAGCAGCCAAGGAGATAACAGGGCTTTCTTT	CASSQGDNRAFF
-	13	-	TRBV24-1	TRBJ2-2	TGTGCCACCAGTGCCCAGGGCAAATCGGAGCTGTTTTTT	CATSAQGKSELFF
few	16	TRBD1	TRBV10-1	TRBJ2-7	TGCGCCAGCAGAATCCACGGACAGGTACCCTCCTACGAGCAGTACTTC	CASRIHGQVPSYEQYF
-	13	TRBD1	TRBV27	TRBJ2-5	TGTGCCAGCAGTCTGGGCAGGGGGCAGACCCAGTACTTC	CASSLGRGQTQYF
-	18	TRBD2	TRBV7-3	TRBJ2-1	TGTGCCAGCAGCCCCGGATTGGGCGGGAGGGGAAGTTACAATGAGCAGTTCTTC	CASSPGLGGRGSYNEQFF
-	15	-	TRBV30	TRBJ2-3	TGTGCCTGGAGGGAAGGACGGTACGGGGGAAATACGCAGTATTTT	CAWREGRYGGNTQYF
-	14	TRBD1	TRBV28	TRBJ2-2	TGTGCCAGCACGAGAGGGGGACAGACCGGGGAGCTGTTTTTT	CASTRGGQTGELFF
-	16	TRBD1	TRBV27	TRBJ2-5	TGTGCCAGCAGTTCGGCCCCGGGACAGACACAAGAGACCCAGTACTTC	CASSSAPGQTQETQYF
-	14	-	TRBV30	TRBJ1-1	TGTGCCTGGAGGAGACAGCCGTCCTGGACTGAAGCTTTCTTT	CAWRRQPSWTEAFF
-	15	-	TRBV3-1/TRBV3-2	TRBJ2-1	TGTGCCAGCAGCACGACTCGAAACTCCTACAATGAGCAGTTCTTC	CASSTTRNSYNEQFF
-	13	TRBD1	TRBV6-5	TRBJ1-2	TGTGCCAGCAGGGCCCCGGGGACAGGGGAAACTACTTTC	CASRAPGTGETTF
-	14	-	TRBV7-2	TRBJ2-3	TGTGCCAGCAGACGACAGGTCTCAGCAGATACGCAGTATTTT	CASRRQVSADTQYF
once	14	-	TRBV27	TRBJ1-1	TGTGCCAGCAGTTTCATCCAGGGGAACACTGAAGCTTTCTTT	CASSFIQGNTEAFF
-	14	-	TRBV19	TRBJ1-2	TGTGCCAGTAGGGAGGGCCACCCTTACTATGGCTACACCTTC	CASREGHPYYGYTF
-	16	-	TRBV28	TRBJ2-3	TGTGCCAGCAGACCTACCGGGCACCGGGGTACAGATACGCAGTATTTT	CASRPTGHRGTDTQYF
-	16	-	TRBV6-5	TRBJ2-2	TGTGCCAGCAGTTATAGAGATCCATCTCTGGCCGGGGAGCTGTTTTTT	CASSYRDPSLAGELFF
-	13	-	TRBV30	TRBJ1-1	TGTGCCTGGAGTAGTTCCGGGGACACTGAAGCTTTCTTT	CAWSSSGDTEAFF
-	18	TRBD1	TRBV11-3	TRBJ2-6	TGTGCCAGCACCCTGATTGGGGACAGGGTCTCTGGGGCCAACGTCCTGACTTTC	CASTLIGDRVSGANVLTF
-	14	-	TRBV19	TRBJ1-1	TGTGCCAGTAGTATTCAGGTTGGAAACACTGAAGCTTTCTTT	CASSIQVGNTEAFF
-	17	-	TRBV10-3	TRBJ2-2	TGTGCCATCAGTGAGTCCCTGGGAGTTGTCCGCACCGGGGAGCTGTTTTTT	CAISESLGVVRTGELFF
-	14	-	TRBV5-5	TRBJ1-4	TGTGCCAGCAGCTTGGGTGGGCCTAATGAAAAACTGTTTTTT	CASSLGGPNEKLFF
-	16	-	TRBV21-1	TRBJ2-2	TGTGCCAGCAGCAAAGGACGGTTGGGGGCCACCGGGGAGCTGTTTTTT	CASSKGRLGATGELFF
once	15	-	TRBV19	TRBJ2-2	TGTGCCAGTAGTCCGCTGGGGGAGGTCACCGGGGAGCTGTTTTTT	CASSPLGEVTGELFF
-	14	-	TRBV10-3	TRBJ1-3	TGTGCCATCAGCCGGTCGGGGGACGGAAACACCATATATTTT	CAISRSGDGNTIYF
-	14	-	TRBV10-2	TRBJ1-5	TGCGCCAGCAGCGAACAGGGCCCCGATCAGCCCCAGCATTTT	CASSEQGPDQPQHF
-	12	-	TRBV6-5	TRBJ2-7	TGTGCCAGCACCCCAATTAATTTGGCACAGTACTTC	CASTPINLAQYF
few	14	TRBD1	TRBV3-1/TRBV3-2	TRBJ2-7	TGTGCCAGCCGGGAAGGACAGGGTCCCTACGAGCAGTACTTC	CASREGQGPYEQYF